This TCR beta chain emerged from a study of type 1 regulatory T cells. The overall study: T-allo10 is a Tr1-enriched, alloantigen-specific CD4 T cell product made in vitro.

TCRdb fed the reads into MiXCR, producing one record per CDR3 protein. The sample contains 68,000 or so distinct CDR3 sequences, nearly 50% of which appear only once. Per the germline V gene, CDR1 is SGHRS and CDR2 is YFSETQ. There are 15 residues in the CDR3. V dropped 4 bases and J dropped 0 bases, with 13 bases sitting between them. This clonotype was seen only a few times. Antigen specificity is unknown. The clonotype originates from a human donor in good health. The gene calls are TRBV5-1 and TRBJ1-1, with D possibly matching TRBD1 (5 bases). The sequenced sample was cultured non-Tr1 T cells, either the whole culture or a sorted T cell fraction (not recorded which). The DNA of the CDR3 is TGCGCCAGCAGCACTGACGGACACTTGAACACTGAAGCTTTCTTT. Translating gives CASSTDGHLNTEAFF. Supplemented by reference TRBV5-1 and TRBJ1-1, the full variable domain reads KAGVTQTPRYLIKTRGQQVTLSCSPISGHRSVSWYQQTPGQGLQFLFEYFSETQRNKGNFPGRFSGRQFSNSRSEMNVSTLELGDSALYLCASSTDGHLNTEAFFGQGTRLTVV.